This TCR beta chain was observed in a study of blood T cell repertoires in COVID-19. The CDR3 is 17 amino acids. Germline assignment: CDR1 LGHNA and CDR2 YNFKEQ. V shed 0 bases, J shed 8 bases, and the junction held 10 bases outside the gene matches. Only in-frame clones appear in the TCRdb table, and some are missing; sequencing was by immunoSEQ multiplex PCR. The sample lists 24,000 or so clones, roughly 84% occurring once. The source is a human donor in a cohort sampled during active COVID-19. The donor label of this sample is uncertain. V is TRBV4-2 and J is TRBJ2-1, with TRBD2 matching over 10 bases. Sequences were obtained from peripheral blood. As DNA, the CDR3 is TGTGCCAGCAGCCAAGAAGAGTCGAGCGGGGGGGCCTATGAGCAGTTCTTC. Protein: CASSQEESSGGAYEQFF.